The entry below describes one T cell receptor (beta chain). A deep-level run was used for the assay. Only in-frame clones appear in the TCRdb table, and some are missing; sequencing was by immunoSEQ multiplex PCR. This table has 850,000 to 1,100,000 clones, 70% to 80% appearing once. The sample originates from a study of shared clonotypes between healthy human individuals. V was pared by 8 bases and J by 7 bases, with 9 bases of the junction left unmatched. There are 13 residues in the CDR3. CDR1 GTSNPN and CDR2 SVGIG come from the germline V gene (reference sequence). The source of this sequence is a man aged 18 to 29 in good health. Some clones in this sample may be carry-over from other donors' samples. Sample: memory CD4+ T cells from PBMCs. Subset indicated: CD45RA-negative fraction. The V and J genes are TRBV30 and TRBJ2-2; 8 bases are a match to TRBD1. The DNA for the CDR3 is TGTGCCGCCCGACAGGGGCTGGACGGGGAGCTGTTTTTT. This encodes CAARQGLDGELFF.